One and the same sample provided the 25 T cell receptor beta chains below, sequenced in a study of T cells in Graves' hyperthyroidism and ophthalmopathy. Using RNA transcripts as the source, TCR beta CDR3 regions were amplified. First-round RT-PCR targeting the TCR CDR3 was performed with the HTBI primer set. Each CDR3 protein is one row after TCRdb ran MiXCR on the multiplex PCR reads. The sample lists 750,000 to 900,000 distinct CDR3 sequences, 38% occurring once. Sequenced: blood. These receptor sequences come from a man aged 18 to 35 with Graves' hyperthyroidism.

The sample holds many counts of this clonotype. This chain links TRBV12-3 or TRBV12-4 with TRBJ1-6, with 9 nucleotides matching TRBD1. The CDR3 loop spans 14 amino acids. V lost 4 bases and J lost 6; bases outside the gene matches: 1. The CDR3, as DNA: TGTGCCAGCAGTTGGGACAGGGCTAATTCACCCCTCCACTTT. Protein sequence: CASSWDRANSPLHF.

This clonotype has only a few counts. V usage is TRBV7-2 and J usage is TRBJ2-7; D call uncertain. V gave up 5 bases and J gave up 3 bases, with 14 bases separating them. Germline V gives CDR1 SGHTA, CDR2 FQGNSA. CDR3 length equals 14 residues. CDR3 region: CASSQDRNNYEQYF. DNA for the CDR3: TGTGCCAGCAGCCAAGACCGAAACAACTACGAGCAGTACTTC.

A single count supports this clonotype. A read error may be the cause here, since a much bigger clone is one base away. J is TRBJ2-7 and V is TRBV2, with 8 bases matching TRBD1. This CDR3 comprises 15 residues. CDR1 is SNHLY and CDR2 is FYNNEI in the germline V gene. The CDR3 nucleotides are TGTGCCAGCAGTGACGAGGACAGGGTGTTACCCGAGCGGTACTTC. Translating it yields CASSDEDRVLPERYF.

This clonotype was counted at least ten times. V and J are TRBV7-9 and TRBJ1-1; weak D call: TRBD1 (6 bases). This CDR3 spans 12 amino acids. Deletions cut 5 bases from V and 10 bases from J, with 14 bases between. Per germline, CDR1 SEHNR and CDR2 FQNEAQ (reference sequence). This CDR3 is CASSPRGESAFF. CDR3 nucleotide sequence: TGTGCCAGCAGCCCGAGGGGGGAGTCAGCTTTCTTT. Full variable domain (outside the CDR3, taken from reference TRBV7-9 and TRBJ1-1): DTGVSQNPRHKITKRGQNVTFRCDPISEHNRLYWYRQTLGQGPEFLTYFQNEAQLEKSRLLSDRFSAERPKGSFSTLEIQRTEQGDSAMYLCASSPRGESAFFGQGTRLTVV.

This clonotype was counted only a few times. The gene calls are TRBV4-3 and TRBJ2-5, with 11 bases fitting TRBD2. The length of the CDR3 is 15 residues. The germline gives CDR1 LGHNA, CDR2 YSLEER. V shed 0 bases, J shed 7 bases, and the junction held 4 bases outside the gene matches. The CDR3 spells CASSQDRSGGGTQYF. The DNA for the CDR3 is TGCGCCAGCAGCCAAGATCGTAGCGGGGGGGGGACCCAGTACTTC.

This clonotype was counted only a few times. At one of its ends the junction is not consistent with the germline gene, which may arise from a read error. The rearrangement links TRBV5-4 to TRBJ2-7; tentatively, D is TRBD1 (6 bases). The CDR3 sequence is 15 residues long. The V gene's germline CDR1 is SGHNT and CDR2 YYREEE (reference sequence). The CDR3 region is CASSQQGAPSYEQYF. CDR3 bases: TGCGCCAGCAGCCAACAGGGAGCCCCCTCCTACGAGCAGTACTTC.

Many counts were recorded for this clonotype. The chain has TRBV20-1 and TRBJ1-6; no clear D. Trimming shortened V by 0 bases and J by 7 bases, and 10 bases separated the two germline ends. Looked up from germline, CDR1 is DFQATT and CDR2 is SNEGSKA (reference sequence). CDR3 length: 14 residues. The CDR3 region is CSARDELTNSPLHF. As DNA, the CDR3 is TGCAGTGCTAGAGATGAGTTAACGAATTCACCCCTCCACTTT.

This clonotype showed up many times. V gene TRBV29-1 combines with J gene TRBJ2-7, with TRBD1 as a possible D gene (6 bases). V was clipped by 4 bases and J by 3 bases, with 7 bases between them. The CDR3 covers 11 residues. Germline V lookup: CDR1 SQVTM, CDR2 ANQGSEA. The CDR3 is CSVVDSYEQYF. The CDR3 DNA follows: TGCAGCGTTGTGGACAGCTACGAGCAGTACTTC.

The table lists this clonotype with a few counts. V gene TRBV6-5 combines with J gene TRBJ1-2; 7 bases map to TRBD1. The CDR3 is 14 residues long. CDR1 and CDR2 from the germline V gene are MNHEY and SVGAGI. V dropped 7 bases and J dropped 0; count of bases not matched to a gene: 5. CDR3 sequence: CASIRDSTNYGYTF. Written as DNA, the CDR3 is TGTGCCAGCATTAGGGACAGTACTAACTATGGCTACACCTTC.

The chain is built from TRBV20-1 and TRBJ2-5; 9 bases map to TRBD2. V gave up 6 bases and J gave up 7 bases; unmatched junction bases: 9. This CDR3 has 13 amino acids. Germline CDR1 and CDR2: DFQATT and SNEGSKA (reference sequence). CDR3 in amino acids: CSAGGGGVRTQYF. The CDR3 DNA follows: TGCAGTGCCGGGGGCGGGGGGGTCCGGACCCAGTACTTC.

This clonotype was observed a few times. The rearrangement uses TRBV6-5 and TRBJ1-1; D may be TRBD1 (6 bases). Germline CDR1 MNHEY, CDR2 SVGAGI. CDR3 size: 15 residues. V was shortened by 7 bases and J by 5 bases, with 20 bases between the two germline ends. The CDR3 spells CASIHYRGRGTEAFF. The CDR3 DNA reads as TGTGCCAGCATTCACTATCGGGGGCGAGGGACTGAAGCTTTCTTT.

This clonotype was recorded many times. The rearrangement joins TRBV20-1 to TRBJ2-5; no reliable D call. Germline CDR1 and CDR2: DFQATT and SNEGSKA (reference sequence). This CDR3 is 9 amino acids long. The chain's CDR3 is CRTPETQYF. CDR3 DNA: TGCAGGACCCCGGAGACCCAGTACTTC.

This chain connects TRBV20-1 to TRBJ2-7; TRBD1 matches 8 bases. CDR3 length: 12 amino acids. Germline CDR1 DFQATT, CDR2 SNEGSKA (reference sequence). Germline trimming cut 7 bases from V and 6 bases from J; bases unmatched to any gene: 8. The CDR3 nucleotides read TGCAGTGTTCCACCCACAGGGGGCGAGCAGTACTTC. This encodes CSVPPTGGEQYF.

As regards this clonotype: No conserved phenylalanine or tryptophan is present at the end of the CDR3, so a read error is the likely explanation. It is unclear where the CDR3 begins or ends on the DNA, so no DNA is shown, and the CDR3 is as TCRdb lists it. The chain links TRBV5-1 to TRBJ2-2; TRBD1 reflects the table's D call only, with no check against the DNA. A total of 15 residues make up the CDR3, ends included. Germline CDR1 SGHRS, CDR2 YFSETQ. The CDR3 region is CASSLGTGRTPGSGC.

This clonotype has only a few counts. The chain links TRBV20-1 to TRBJ2-7; 8 bases are a match to TRBD2. Unmatched junction bases numbered 8, after V lost 4 bases and J lost 0 bases. The CDR3 sequence is 15 residues long. The V gene's germline CDR1 is DFQATT and CDR2 SNEGSKA (reference sequence). CDR3 nucleotides: TGCAGTGCTACCTCGGGGGGGACTGCCTCCTACGAGCAGTACTTC. This codes for CSATSGGTASYEQYF.

As to this clonotype: Given a much more abundant clone one base away, this may be a read error. This chain joins TRBV5-6 and TRBJ1-2; TRBD1 aligns across 7 bases. This CDR3 is built from 13 residues. Per the germline V gene, CDR1 is SGHDT and CDR2 is YYEEEE. The ends lost 3 bases at V and 4 bases at J; junction bases unmatched: 3. In DNA form, the CDR3 reads TGTGCCAGCAGCTCGGGACAGACCTATGGCTACACCTTC. This encodes CASSSGQTYGYTF. The whole variable domain, filled in from reference TRBV5-6 and TRBJ1-2, reads DAGVTQSPTHLIKTRGQQVTLRCSPKSGHDTVSWYQQALGQGPQFIFQYYEEEERQRGNFPDRFSGHQFPNYSSELNVNALLLGDSALYLCASSSGQTYGYTFGSGTRLTVV.

This clonotype was observed many times. The chain uses TRBV10-3 and TRBJ1-1; D perhaps matches TRBD1 (5 bases). Germline CDR1 ENHRY, CDR2 SYGVKD. V gave up 11 bases and J gave up 1 base, with 14 bases separating them. This CDR3 comprises 13 residues. The CDR3 sequence: CASDPTGNTEAFF. CDR3 DNA sequence: TGTGCCTCGGATCCTACAGGGAACACTGAAGCTTTCTTT.

In this sample, this clonotype turned up a few times. DNA for the CDR3: TGTGCCAGCAGACCACTCGGGCTATATGGCTACACCTTC. Translation: CASRPLGLYGYTF. The J gene is TRBJ1-2, the V gene TRBV9; D is undetermined. Between the trimmed V and J ends, which lost 5 bases and 5 bases, there was a span of 13 bases. Per the germline V gene, CDR1 is SGDLS and CDR2 is YYNGEE. The CDR3 totals 13 residues.

The chain employs TRBV6-6 and TRBJ2-5, with 7 bases that match TRBD2. The CDR3 sequence is 14 residues long. After removal of 6 bases from V and 5 bases from J, the junction contained 9 bases not matched to a gene. The V gene's germline CDR1 is MNHNY and CDR2 SVGAGI (reference sequence). The CDR3, as DNA: TGTGCCAGCAGCCTAGCGGTCGGAATGGAGACCCAGTACTTC. It translates to CASSLAVGMETQYF.

The gene calls are TRBV11-2 and TRBJ2-5, with 7 bases matching TRBD1. The V gene end was trimmed by 6 bases and the J gene end by 4 bases; junction bases not matched to a gene: 11. The CDR3 extends over 15 amino acids. Germline CDR1 and CDR2: SGHAT and FQNNGV. CDR3 coding DNA: TGTGCCAGCAGTTATCGACAGGGTAGGGGAGAGACCCAGTACTTC. It yields the protein CASSYRQGRGETQYF.

At least ten counts were recorded for this clonotype. The J gene is TRBJ1-4, the V gene TRBV5-8; the match to TRBD1 covers 7 bases. Germline CDR1 and CDR2: SGHTS and YDEGEE. Trimming took 2 bases from V and 5 from J; bases not matched to a gene: 3. This CDR3 is 14 amino acids long. The DNA for the CDR3 is TGTGCCAGCAGCTTTGGGACAGAGAATGAAAAACTGTTTTTT. Protein sequence: CASSFGTENEKLFF.

The chain uses TRBV11-2 and TRBJ2-7; TRBD2 matches at 10 bases. This CDR3 is 14 amino acids long. The V segment lost 11 bases and the J segment 5 bases; nucleotides outside the gene matches: 12. Germline V gives CDR1 SGHAT, CDR2 FQNNGV. DNA for the CDR3: TGTGCCTGGAGTGTACTAGCGGGATACCACGAGCAGTACTTC. The encoded protein is CAWSVLAGYHEQYF.

The chain joins TRBV7-2 to TRBJ1-3, with a tentative D call TRBD1 (5 bases). The V end lost 10 bases, the J end lost 3 bases, and 16 bases lay between the germline ends. The germline gives CDR1 SGHTA, CDR2 FQGNSA. This CDR3 comprises 14 residues. The DNA of the CDR3 is TGTGCCACCTCGGGGGGGGGATATGGAAACACCATATATTTT. It codes for CATSGGGYGNTIYF.

This clonotype was recorded a few times. The V gene is TRBV7-9, the J gene TRBJ2-2; D remains ambiguous. V gave up 0 bases and J gave up 1 base, with 9 bases separating them. There are 16 residues in the CDR3. In germline, CDR1 is SEHNR, CDR2 FQNEAQ (reference sequence). The CDR3 sequence: CASSLAQSRNTGELFF. The DNA of the CDR3 is TGTGCCAGCAGCTTAGCACAGAGTAGGAACACCGGGGAGCTGTTTTTT.

For this clonotype: A much larger clone differs by one base, so this may be a read error. CDR3 DNA sequence: TGTGCCAGCAGCTTTGAGGTCCGGGAGACCCAGTACTTC. Translated: CASSFEVRETQYF. This chain connects TRBV7-9 to TRBJ2-5, with D uncertain. Germline V lookup: CDR1 SEHNR, CDR2 FQNEAQ (reference sequence). Trimming left V 3 bases short and J 5 bases short, with 10 bases between. The CDR3 contains 13 residues.